The rows below give T cell receptor beta chains drawn from one sample of a study of T cells in Graves' hyperthyroidism and ophthalmopathy. TCRdb redid the calling of the multiplex PCR reads with MiXCR, one entry per CDR3 protein. The sample records fewer than 450,000 distinct CDR3 sequences, around 15% being singletons. Input material: blood. The origin of the receptors is a woman aged 60-75 years with Graves' ophthalmopathy. CDR3s include the opening cysteine and the closing phenylalanine or tryptophan. D genes are given only for firm matches. Not every row has a clone size; where given, it reads once, few, many or a size class.

cdr3_length | j_call | d_call | v_call | clone_size | cdr3_nt | cdr3_aa
15 | TRBJ2-1 | - | TRBV7-2 | many | TGTGCCAGCAGCGGAGAGGGGCGTTCCTACAATGAGCAGTTCTTC | CASSGEGRSYNEQFF
18 | TRBJ1-5 | TRBD1 | TRBV20-1 | many | TGCAGTGCAGATACAGGACAGGGGGGGCTTGGAAGCAATCAGCCCCAGCATTTT | CSADTGQGGLGSNQPQHF
17 | TRBJ2-6 | - | TRBV24-1 | few | TGTGCCACCAGTGCCTCGGCACCTCGCTCTGGGGCCAACGTCCTGACTTTC | CATSASAPRSGANVLTF
14 | TRBJ2-1 | TRBD2 | TRBV10-3 | few | TGTGCCATCAATGTAGCGGGAGGGTTGGATGAGCAGTTCTTC | CAINVAGGLDEQFF
16 | TRBJ2-7 | TRBD1 | TRBV6-5 | many | TGTGCCAGCAGTTACGACCGGGACAGGGTCACCTACGAGCAGTACTTC | CASSYDRDRVTYEQYF
13 | TRBJ2-7 | - | TRBV9 | many | TGTGCCAGCAGCGTAGGGCCCCCCTACGAGCAGTACTTC | CASSVGPPYEQYF
14 | TRBJ1-3 | - | TRBV18 | few | TGTGCCAGTAATAAGGACAACTCTGGAAACACCATATATTTT | CASNKDNSGNTIYF
13 | TRBJ2-7 | - | TRBV3-1 | many | TGTGCCAGCAGCCAAGATCGCCGAGCGGGGCAGTACTTC | CASSQDRRAGQYF
13 | TRBJ2-2 | - | TRBV20-1 | - | TGCAGTGCTAGGGACCCGGGGGGCCGGGAGCTGTTTTTT | CSARDPGGRELFF
15 | TRBJ2-2 | - | TRBV12-3/TRBV12-4 | many | TGTGCCAGCAGTTTAGGGAGGGGGTATACCGGGGAGCTGTTTTTT | CASSLGRGYTGELFF
13 | TRBJ2-7 | - | TRBV27 | - | TGTGCCAGCAGTTTCCGGCAGGGATCGGTGCAGTACTTC | CASSFRQGSVQYF
17 | TRBJ2-6 | - | TRBV18 | - | TGTGCCAGCTCACCAAAGACAGGACCGGGGGGGGCCAACGTCCTGACTTTC | CASSPKTGPGGANVLTF
16 | TRBJ1-1 | TRBD1 | TRBV28 | - | TGTGCCAGCAGTCTTCCGGGACAGGGGGCTATCACTGAAGCTTTCTTT | CASSLPGQGAITEAFF
17 | TRBJ2-5 | TRBD2 | TRBV7-9 | few | TGTGCCAGCAGCTTATACATCCGGGGGGGGACCGGTGAGACCCAGTACTTC | CASSLYIRGGTGETQYF
13 | TRBJ1-1 | - | TRBV27 | many | TGTGCCAGCAGTTTATCGACCGGGACAGAAGCTTTCTTT | CASSLSTGTEAFF
15 | TRBJ2-2 | - | TRBV27 | - | TGTGCCGGCAGTTTAACCCTCGGGGGCACCGGGGAGCTGTTTTTT | CAGSLTLGGTGELFF
15 | TRBJ2-5 | - | TRBV11-2 | many | TGTGCCAGCAGCCGAGTCGTGGGGGGTCAAGAGACCCAGTACTTC | CASSRVVGGQETQYF
15 | TRBJ2-7 | TRBD2 | TRBV2 | - | TGTGCCAGCAGTGAAGAGTCAGCGGGAGGCTACGAGCAGTACTTC | CASSEESAGGYEQYF
14 | TRBJ1-3 | - | TRBV6-1 | few | TGTGCCACCAAGGGGGGCCTCTTTGGAAACACCATATATTTT | CATKGGLFGNTIYF
14 | TRBJ2-3 | TRBD1 | TRBV11-1 | many | TGTGCCAGCAGCAACCGGGACAGTCTAGATACGCAGTATTTT | CASSNRDSLDTQYF
17 | TRBJ1-2 | - | TRBV27 | few | TGTGCCAGCAGCCTCGTGGGGAGGTCTAATATATTCGCAGGCTACACCTTC | CASSLVGRSNIFAGYTF
17 | TRBJ2-2 | TRBD2 | TRBV7-9 | - | TGTGCCAGCAGCCCACCCCCTAGCGGGAGAGGTGGCGGGGAGCTGTTTTTT | CASSPPPSGRGGGELFF
16 | TRBJ2-1 | TRBD1 | TRBV2 | many | TGTGCCAGCAGTGAAGGAGAGACAGGGACCCCCCATGAGCAGTTCTTC | CASSEGETGTPHEQFF
11 | TRBJ2-7 | - | TRBV7-9 | many | TGTGCCAGCAGCTTTGACTACGAGCAGTACTTC | CASSFDYEQYF
14 | TRBJ2-7 | TRBD2 | TRBV28 | - | TGTGCCAGCAGTTTACTAGCGGGAGGCCCCGAGCAGTACTTC | CASSLLAGGPEQYF
15 | TRBJ2-2 | - | TRBV11-2 | many | TGTGCCAGCAGCTTGTCGGGAGCAGACACCGGGGAGCTGTTTTTT | CASSLSGADTGELFF